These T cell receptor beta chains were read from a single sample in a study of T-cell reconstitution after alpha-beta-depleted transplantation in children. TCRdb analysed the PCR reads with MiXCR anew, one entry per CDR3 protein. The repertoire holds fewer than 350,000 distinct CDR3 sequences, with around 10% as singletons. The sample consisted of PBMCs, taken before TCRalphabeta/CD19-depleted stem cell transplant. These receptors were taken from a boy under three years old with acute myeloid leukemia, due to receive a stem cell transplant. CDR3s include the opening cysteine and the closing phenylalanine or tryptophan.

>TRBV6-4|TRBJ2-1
CASSEFREGHNEQFF
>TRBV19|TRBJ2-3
CASTKPGGTQYF
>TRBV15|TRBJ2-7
CATSSSGTGNDEQYF
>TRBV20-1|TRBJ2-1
CSARDPGGSYNEQFF
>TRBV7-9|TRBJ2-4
CASNFDRGLGAKNIQYF
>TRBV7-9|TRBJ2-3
CASSLVAWDRTDTQYF
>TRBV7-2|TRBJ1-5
CASSLETGRGQPQHF
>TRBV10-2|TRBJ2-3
CASSESTGTQYF
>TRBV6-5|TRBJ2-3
CASRLQGSTDTQYF
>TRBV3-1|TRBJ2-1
CASSQYPSGEQFF
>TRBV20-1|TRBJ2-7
CSASHLAGGGAYEQYF
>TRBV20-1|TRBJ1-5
CSASRTRGNQPQHF
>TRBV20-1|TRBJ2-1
CSASFVLEINNEQFF
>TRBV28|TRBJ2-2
CASSPHSATGELFF
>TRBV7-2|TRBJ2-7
CASSLGRGVGYEQYF
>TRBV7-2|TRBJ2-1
CASSLRSVYNEQFF
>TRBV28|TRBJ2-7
CASSLQGRLSYEQYF
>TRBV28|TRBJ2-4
CASSRGGRARDIQYF
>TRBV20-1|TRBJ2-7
CSGVVAGGGHEQYF
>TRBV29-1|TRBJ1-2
CSVETGTGGFGYTF
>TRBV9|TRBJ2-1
CASSVAWRSARGGEQFF
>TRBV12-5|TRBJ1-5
CASGSSTGTNQPQHF
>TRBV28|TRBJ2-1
CASSLLSGDNEQFF
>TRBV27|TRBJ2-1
CASSSIGRAYNEQFF
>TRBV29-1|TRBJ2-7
CSVGREKGSYEQYF
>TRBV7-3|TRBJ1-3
CASSLTGTSGNTIYF
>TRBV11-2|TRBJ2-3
CASTSSDSTDTQYF
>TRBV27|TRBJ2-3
CASSRSGGARDTQYF
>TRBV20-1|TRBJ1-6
CSAGGSNSPLHF
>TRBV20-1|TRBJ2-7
CSARDLRFYEQYF
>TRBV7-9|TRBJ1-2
CASSLAWGVRGYTF
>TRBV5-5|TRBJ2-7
CASSLPGDYEQYF
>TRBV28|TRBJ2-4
CASSLWQDSAKNIQYF
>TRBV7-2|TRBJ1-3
CASRQFDRDSGNTIYF
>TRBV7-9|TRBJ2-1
CASSPLPGNEQFF
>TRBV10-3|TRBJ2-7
CAISAPSTWPDYEQYF
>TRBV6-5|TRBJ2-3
CASSYSGWDTDTQYF
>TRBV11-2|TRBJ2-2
CASSLVITRGGAGELFF
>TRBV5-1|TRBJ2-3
CASSFTDTRTDTQYF
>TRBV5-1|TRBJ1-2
CASSSRQGYGYTF
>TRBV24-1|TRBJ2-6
CATSDSVGTGANVLTF
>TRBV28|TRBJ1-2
CASRMGWGGYGYTF
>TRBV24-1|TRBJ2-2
CATSDPSLRQGADGELFF
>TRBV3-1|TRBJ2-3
CASSQAGRTDTQYF
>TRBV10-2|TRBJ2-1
CASTGRGGGGMGRWYNEQFF
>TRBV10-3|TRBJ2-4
CAISDGGADIQYF
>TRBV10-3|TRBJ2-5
CAISGRDREETQYF
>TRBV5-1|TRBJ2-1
CASSLGGGDEQFF
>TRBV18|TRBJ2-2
CASSPLDRIGELFF
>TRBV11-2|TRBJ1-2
CASSPGQHYGYTF
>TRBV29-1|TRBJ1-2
CSVEDTTGAYGYTF
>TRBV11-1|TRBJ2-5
CASSSLQETQYF
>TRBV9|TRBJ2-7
CASSVGDSPYEQYF
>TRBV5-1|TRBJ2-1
CASSLARIQFF
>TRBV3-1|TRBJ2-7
CASSLPPTRLSYEQYF